These 25 T cell receptor beta chains were sequenced from one sample in a study of breast tumors, draining lymph nodes, adjacent tissues. The lymph nodes were axillary draining lymph nodes from breast cancer patients. TCRdb itself ran the multiplex PCR reads through MiXCR, one entry per CDR3 protein. The sample holds 150,000 to 200,000 distinct CDR3 sequences, around 35% seen once. Sequenced input: axillary lymph node tissue. The source of these receptors is a female donor with breast cancer. Some clones in this sample may be carry-over from other donors' samples.

This clonotype was observed at least ten times. V is TRBV7-9 and J is TRBJ2-2; 8 nucleotides agree with TRBD2. Looked up from germline, CDR1 is SEHNR and CDR2 is FQNEAQ (reference sequence). The length of the CDR3 is 12 residues. J lost 3 bases, V lost 9 bases, and 0 bases had no gene match. The CDR3 region is CARAGDTGELFF. CDR3 DNA: TGTGCCAGAGCGGGAGACACCGGGGAGCTGTTTTTT. Complete variable domain (other parts from reference TRBV7-9 and TRBJ2-2): DTGVSQNPRHKITKRGQNVTFRCDPISEHNRLYWYRQTLGQGPEFLTYFQNEAQLEKSRLLSDRFSAERPKGSFSTLEIQRTEQGDSAMYLCARAGDTGELFFGEGSRLTVL.

Only a few counts were recorded for this clonotype. A read error may explain this, as a much larger clone is one base away. CDR3 nucleotides: TGTGCCAGCAGTGAAGTTGGGGGCCACGGCTACACCTTC. It is translated as CASSEVGGHGYTF. V usage is TRBV6-1 and J usage is TRBJ1-2, with D possibly matching TRBD1 (6 bases). Trimming cost V 1 base and J 8 bases, with 11 bases left between them. The germline V gene encodes CDR1 MNHNS and CDR2 SASEGT. The CDR3 totals 13 residues.

This clonotype was counted at least ten times. V usage is TRBV12-3 or TRBV12-4 and J usage is TRBJ2-3, with D hard to call. There are 12 residues in the CDR3. Trimming removed 6 bases from V and 7 bases from J, with 11 bases in between. The CDR3 here is CASRFGQNTQYF. The CDR3 nucleotides read TGTGCCAGCAGATTCGGCCAGAATACGCAGTATTTT.

This clonotype was seen many times. J is TRBJ1-2 and V is TRBV27; TRBD1 is a possible D gene (6 bases). Germline V gene sequence: CDR1 MNHEY, CDR2 SMNVEV (reference sequence). This CDR3 comprises 13 residues. Trimming left V 6 bases short and J 5 bases short, with 13 bases between. This chain's CDR3 is CASRATGTYGYTF. The CDR3 DNA is TGTGCCAGCAGAGCAACCGGGACATATGGCTACACCTTC.

As concerns this clonotype: Compared with germline, one end of the junction differs, possibly owing to a read error. The chain carries TRBV29-1 and TRBJ2-3, with D possibly matching TRBD2 (6 bases). This CDR3 is built from 16 residues. In germline, CDR1 is SQVTM, CDR2 ANQGSEA. CDR3 region: CSLTIGGCHSTDTKYF. CDR3 in DNA: TGCAGCTTGACTATCGGGGGTTGTCATAGCACAGATACGAAGTATTTT.

This clonotype appeared many times. V and J are TRBV29-1 and TRBJ2-2, with D hard to call. The CDR3 covers 12 residues. CDR1 and CDR2 (germline): SQVTM, ANQGSEA. V lost 4 bases, J lost 6 bases, and 9 bases lay in between. The CDR3: CSVAQSSGELFF. Here the CDR3 DNA reads TGCAGCGTTGCCCAGTCTTCCGGGGAGCTGTTTTTT.

This clonotype appeared a few times. Being one base from a much bigger clone, this may be a read error. The chain is built from TRBV9 and TRBJ2-7, with 8 bases matching TRBD1. Germline V lookup: CDR1 SGDLS, CDR2 YYNGEE. This CDR3 is 14 amino acids long. CDR3 protein: CASSPGDRPHEQHF. The CDR3 DNA follows: TGTGCCAGCAGCCCCGGGGACAGGCCACACGAGCAGCACTTC.

The chain combines TRBV24-1 with TRBJ2-5; the D gene is possibly TRBD2 (6 bases). Germline V gene data show CDR1 as KGHDR and CDR2 as SFDVKD. The CDR3 length is 14 residues. V was shortened by 5 bases and J by 5 bases, with 14 bases between the two germline ends. The CDR3 region has the DNA TGTGCCACCAGTGGTTCGGAGGGCGGGGAGACCCAGTACTTC. It is translated as CATSGSEGGETQYF.

This chain links TRBV20-1 with TRBJ2-1; TRBD2 might be the D (5 bases). There are 15 residues in the CDR3. The V end lost 5 bases, the J end lost 0 bases, and 14 bases lay between the germline ends. The germline CDR1 and CDR2 sequences are DFQATT and SNEGSKA (reference sequence). The CDR3 sequence: CSALLAPGSYNEQFF. CDR3 DNA: TGCAGTGCTCTCCTAGCCCCGGGCTCCTACAATGAGCAGTTCTTC.

This clonotype was seen ten or more times. The CDR3 sequence: CSAMLRRDNQPQHF. The CDR3 coding sequence is TGCAGTGCTATGCTTCGACGGGACAATCAGCCCCAGCATTTT. V usage is TRBV20-1 and J usage is TRBJ1-5; D is undetermined. The CDR3 runs to 14 residues. Germline CDR1 DFQATT, CDR2 SNEGSKA (reference sequence). Trimming pared 4 bases from V and 3 bases from J, leaving 13 bases between.

This clonotype was observed at least ten times. V is TRBV14 and J is TRBJ2-3; no reliable D call. Germline V lookup: CDR1 SGHDN, CDR2 FVKESK. Trimming left V 0 bases short and J 0 bases short, with 13 bases between. This CDR3 is 17 amino acids long. The CDR3: CASSQDIGVSSTDTQYF. The CDR3 region has the DNA TGTGCCAGCAGCCAAGATATTGGGGTTTCTAGCACAGATACGCAGTATTTT.

This clonotype was found many times. The V call is TRBV9, the J call TRBJ1-5; a weak D match, TRBD1 (5 bases). V dropped 1 base and J dropped 1 base, with 9 bases sitting between them. The CDR3 consists of 15 residues. Germline CDR1 is SGDLS and CDR2 is YYNGEE. CDR3 bases: TGTGCCAGCAGCGTATTTGGGGCGAGCAATCAGCCCCAGCATTTT. The encoded protein is CASSVFGASNQPQHF.

The chain recombines TRBV6-6 with TRBJ2-2, with D perhaps matching TRBD2 (5 bases). This CDR3 is 15 amino acids long. Between the trimmed V and J ends, which lost 7 bases and 1 base, there was a span of 13 bases. Germline CDR1 and CDR2: MNHNY and SVGAGI (reference sequence). Here the CDR3 reads CASIIAGENTGELFF. The CDR3 DNA sequence: TGTGCCAGCATTATCGCGGGCGAGAACACCGGGGAGCTGTTTTTT.

The genes are TRBV27 and TRBJ2-2; perhaps TRBD1 as D (6 bases). Trimming took 1 base from V and 3 from J, leaving 12 bases between them. The CDR3 loop spans 16 amino acids. Germline V gene sequence: CDR1 MNHEY, CDR2 SMNVEV (reference sequence). The CDR3 DNA sequence: TGTGCCAGCAGTTTATTCGGGGCAGGGGACACCGGGGAGCTGTTTTTT. Amino acid sequence: CASSLFGAGDTGELFF.

This clonotype was seen a single time. The gene calls are TRBV20-1 and TRBJ2-7, with D maybe TRBD2 (9 bases). In germline, CDR1 is DFQATT, CDR2 SNEGSKA (reference sequence). This CDR3 contains 14 residues. Trimming removed 6 bases at V and 3 bases at J, with 18 bases between. The CDR3 loop is CSARGLAGIYEQYF. The DNA for the CDR3 is TGCAGTGCCAGGGGGCTAGCGGGAATCTACGAGCAGTACTTC.

This clonotype was detected ten times or more. The V gene is TRBV29-1, the J gene TRBJ1-1; no clear D gene. This CDR3 has 12 residues. The germline V and J ends were trimmed by 7 bases and 4 bases, with 13 bases remaining between them. Germline V gene lookup returns CDR1 SQVTM and CDR2 ANQGSEA. Written as DNA, the CDR3 is TGCAGCGCCAAATGGTTAGGCACTGAAGCTTTCTTT. It codes for CSAKWLGTEAFF.

In its sample, this clonotype was seen a few times. This may arise from a read error, as a much more abundant clone is one base away. Because the CDR3 is missing its conserved closing phenylalanine or tryptophan, this is likely a read error. The chain uses TRBV19 and TRBJ2-5, with 12 bases that match TRBD2. The V gene's germline CDR1 is LNHDA and CDR2 SQIVND (reference sequence). This CDR3 has 16 residues. J gave up 2 bases and V 4 bases, and 5 bases lay outside the gene matches. The chain's CDR3 is CASSKLAGGPQETQYS. The CDR3 DNA reads as TGTGCCAGTAGTAAACTAGCGGGAGGACCACAAGAGACCCAGTACTCC.

This clonotype was recorded many times. The chain has TRBV4-1 and TRBJ1-5; unclear D gene. This CDR3 is built from 14 residues. Germline V gives CDR1 MGHRA, CDR2 YSYEKL. V was clipped by 0 bases and J by 7 bases, with 10 bases between them. The CDR3 region is CASSQERERQPQHF. Written as DNA, the CDR3 is TGCGCCAGCAGCCAAGAAAGGGAGCGGCAGCCCCAGCATTTT.

As concerns this clonotype: This clone may be a read error of a much larger clone one base away. V and J are TRBV5-4 and TRBJ1-6; tentatively, D is TRBD1 (6 bases). The CDR3 length is 18 residues. Per the germline V gene, CDR1 is SGHNT and CDR2 is YYREEE (reference sequence). The CDR3 DNA follows: TGTGCCAGCGGCTTGGATCCCCAGGGGAGCTCCTATAATTCACCCCTCCACTTT. The encoded protein is CASGLDPQGSSYNSPLHF. Full variable domain (rest looked up from reference TRBV5-4 and TRBJ1-6): ETGVTQSPTHLIKTRGQQVTLRCSSQSGHNTVSWYQQALGQGPQFIFQYYREEENGRGNFPPRFSGLQFPNYSSELNVNALELDDSALYLCASGLDPQGSSYNSPLHFGNGTRLTVT.

This clonotype showed up many times. A much larger clone differs by one base, so this may be a read error. The V call is TRBV20-1, the J call TRBJ1-2; TRBD1 matches 9 bases. Germline CDR1 and CDR2: DFQATT and SNEGSKA (reference sequence). CDR3 size: 13 residues. DNA for the CDR3: TGCAGAGGCACCGGGACAGGGTACTATGCCTACACCTTC. Amino acids: CRGTGTGYYAYTF.

V is TRBV27 and J is TRBJ1-5; D not resolved. The CDR3 consists of 16 residues. V lost 6 bases to trimming and J lost 2 bases, with 17 bases between them. Per the germline V gene, CDR1 is MNHEY and CDR2 is SMNVEV (reference sequence). The CDR3 is CASSPRLAHGNQPQHF. The CDR3 nucleotides read TGTGCCAGCAGCCCCCGGTTGGCCCATGGCAATCAGCCCCAGCATTTT.

This rearrangement joins TRBV2 to TRBJ1-2, with D perhaps matching TRBD1 (5 bases). Germline V gene sequence: CDR1 SNHLY, CDR2 FYNNEI. V gave up 6 bases and J gave up 8 bases, with 16 bases separating them. This CDR3 spans 13 amino acids. The CDR3 loop reads CASRRGQGYGYTF. For the CDR3, the DNA is TGTGCCAGCAGGCGTGGGCAGGGTTACGGCTACACCTTC.

CDR3 nucleotide sequence: TGTGCCAGTACTCACGTGGGGTATGGCTACACCTTGGACGGATTCCTAATGGAGGACACCATATATTTT. It translates to CASTHVGYGYTLDGFLMEDTIYF. The chain employs TRBV6-5 and TRBJ1-3; D not certain. The length of the CDR3 is 23 residues. V lost 9 bases and J 8 bases, leaving 47 bases between the germline ends. The V gene's germline CDR1 is MNHEY and CDR2 SVGAGI.

This clonotype was counted ten times or more. CDR3 DNA: TGTGCCAGCAGCTTAGAGGTTCGCGGGGCTTCGGCCAATGAGCAGTTCTTC. Protein: CASSLEVRGASANEQFF. The V gene is TRBV7-2, the J gene TRBJ2-1; the D gene is possibly TRBD2 (6 bases). Germline values: CDR1 SGHTA, CDR2 FQGNSA. The CDR3 totals 17 residues. V gave up 1 base and J gave up 6 bases, with 19 bases separating them.

This clonotype came up many times. This chain joins TRBV15 and TRBJ1-5; the D gene is possibly TRBD1 (6 bases). The CDR3 has 16 amino acids. The ends were cut back, 2 bases at V and 2 bases at J, with 13 bases in the middle. Germline loops: CDR1 LNHNV, CDR2 YYDKDF (reference sequence). CDR3 residues: CATSRNTPGGNQPQHF. The CDR3 bases are TGTGCCACCAGCAGAAATACCCCAGGGGGCAATCAGCCCCAGCATTTT.